These 8 T cell receptor beta chains came from one sample sequenced in a study of cytomegalovirus exposure and HLA in healthy donors (dated by TCRdb to about 2017). Receptor libraries were prepared by the immunoSEQ multiplex PCR assay. For the multiplex PCR, a mixture combining 60 forward primers for TCR Vbeta segments and 13 reverse primers for TCR Jbeta segments was used. TCRdb retrieved this table from immuneACCESS and kept in-frame rearrangements only. Not all clones are present; in checked studies, unresolved V genes account for under half, and no reason is known for the remainder. The sample yields fewer than 120,000 clones; about 80% were counted once. The biggest ten clones account for over 2.5% of the sample. The sequencing input was PBMCs. These receptors all stem from a woman in her fifties or sixties in good health and CMV-seropositive.

The rearrangement links TRBV28 to TRBJ1-2; no firm D call. This CDR3 contains 13 residues. Germline values: CDR1 MDHEN, CDR2 SYDVKM. V lost 5 bases, J lost 8 bases, and 15 bases lay in between. The CDR3 reads CASSPQPRRGYTF. The CDR3, as DNA: TGTGCCAGCAGTCCACAGCCTCGCCGGGGCTACACCTTC.

The CDR3 region is CASSEGGGNYGYTF. CDR3 DNA sequence: TGTGCCAGCAGTGAAGGGGGGGGTAACTATGGCTACACCTTC. This rearrangement joins TRBV6-1 to TRBJ1-2; D is possibly TRBD1 (5 bases). CDR3 size: 14 residues. V lost 1 base, J lost 1 base, and 7 bases lay in between. CDR1 MNHNS and CDR2 SASEGT come from the germline V gene.

J is TRBJ1-2 and V is TRBV5-1, with D possibly TRBD1 on 5 matching bases. Germline V gene data show CDR1 as SGHRS and CDR2 as YFSETQ. This CDR3 has 13 residues. V gave up 5 bases and J gave up 4 bases, with 12 bases separating them. The CDR3 DNA sequence: TGCGCCAGCAGTCAAGACAGACTCTATGGCTACACCTTC. It encodes CASSQDRLYGYTF.

This sequence joins TRBV9 and TRBJ2-1; TRBD1 might be the D (6 bases). Per the germline V gene, CDR1 is SGDLS and CDR2 is YYNGEE. This CDR3 is built from 16 residues. V was cut by 0 bases and J by 2 bases, with 12 bases left in between. The CDR3: CASSVARGTTYNEQFF. The CDR3, as DNA: TGTGCCAGCAGCGTAGCTAGGGGGACCACCTACAATGAGCAGTTCTTC.

The chain uses TRBV19 and TRBJ1-6, with a weak D call TRBD1 (5 bases). The CDR3 totals 14 residues. V was cut by 9 bases and J by 8 bases, with 17 bases left in between. Germline V gives CDR1 LNHDA, CDR2 SQIVND (reference sequence). The CDR3 DNA sequence: TGTGCCAGCGGCCTAACAGGTGGGGATTCACCCCTCCACTTT. It yields the protein CASGLTGGDSPLHF.

This chain uses TRBV4-2 with TRBJ2-4, with TRBD2 matching over 9 bases. The CDR3 extends over 18 amino acids. Germline CDR1 is LGHNA and CDR2 is YNFKEQ. V lost 1 base and J lost 3; bases outside the gene matches: 10. The CDR3 is CASSQAEGLAHYKNIQYF. DNA for the CDR3: TGTGCCAGCAGCCAAGCAGAGGGACTAGCACATTACAAAAACATTCAGTACTTC.

The V and J genes are TRBV6-5 and TRBJ2-3, with D perhaps matching TRBD1 (7 bases). The CDR3 consists of 13 residues. Between the trimmed V and J ends, which lost 6 bases and 5 bases, there was a span of 12 bases. Germline V gene lookup returns CDR1 MNHEY and CDR2 SVGAGI. Here the CDR3 DNA reads TGTGCCAGCAGGGAGGGGGCCGGAGATACGCAGTATTTT. Translation gives CASREGAGDTQYF.

The chain is built from TRBV10-1 and TRBJ1-3, with a possible D match to TRBD1 (5 bases). V gave up 3 bases and J gave up 0 bases, with 12 bases separating them. This CDR3 is built from 16 residues. The germline V gene has CDR1 WNHNN and CDR2 SYGVQD (reference sequence). CDR3 in DNA: TGCGCCAGCAGTGATGTAGGACATAGCTCTGGAAACACCATATATTTT. Its protein is CASSDVGHSSGNTIYF.